This T cell receptor beta chain was sequenced for a study of blood T cell repertoires in COVID-19 (dated by TCRdb to about 2020). Regarding the study in general: Samples from collaborators originated in the United States, Italy and Spain and spanned both the acute and convalescent phases of COVID-19. The material from the prospective study consisted of cDNA or gDNA derived from T cells, B-cell-depleted T cells, or PBMCs. Subjects who had been exposed to COVID-19, were actively infected with it, or had recovered from it provided the deeply sampled blood TCRbeta repertoires that made up the dataset. A freely available public database, intended as a resource for researchers studying the immune response to SARS-CoV-2, is where the repertoires were released. The samples were drawn from two sources: the first 160 participants of the ongoing ImmuneRACE study, and fewer than 1,500 subjects contributed by 6 global collaborators. The sample metadata nearly always contained a de-identified subject ID, COVID-19 status, age in years and sex. HLA class I and class II types, where available, came from metadata supplied by the sample provider rather than from assay-based typing.

About this clone: Its recognized antigen is unknown. No base quality information exists; no much larger clone differs at one position.

Findings and caveats that apply to the study as a whole: The amount of clinical and demographic metadata varied by source and participant and was provided uncurated.

After removal of 2 bases from V and 5 bases from J, the junction retains 3 bases not matched to a gene. Its CDR3 holds 13 amino acids, cysteine through phenylalanine. Here the CDR3 DNA is all that survives: 39 bases in frame from base 1. TCRbeta CDR3 regions were amplified from genomic DNA by means of the immunoSEQ Assay, a bias-controlled multiplex PCR. The original pipeline was this. Within the assay, amplification of reference gene primers was used to estimate how many nucleated cells each sample contained. Sequence reads were collapsed and filtered to measure the absolute abundance of every unique TCRbeta CDR3 rearrangement. For each sample, productive Simpson clonality was calculated as the square root of Simpson's diversity index across productive rearrangements. TCRdb provides this immuneACCESS table in a form limited to in-frame rearrangements. Some clones are lacking; in checked studies, under half of them reflect an unresolved V gene, and why the rest are absent is not known. That table is the source of V, J and clone size, and D and trimming were worked out from the DNA. In all, the sample holds about 410,000 clones, and 89% of those were seen once. The top ten clonotypes cover approximately 1.5% of the sample.

In Seattle, one collaborating source enrolled patients while the infection was active and tracked those patients longitudinally over the course of disease. The collaborating institutions used their own protocols to collect whole blood in K2EDTA tubes. For TCRbeta analysis, collaborator samples were shipped as frozen whole blood, as isolated PBMCs, or as DNA extracted from either sample type. The receptor's source is a woman between 35 and 50 years old with COVID-19, enrolled during active disease. Recombination joined TRBV12-3 or TRBV12-4 with TRBJ2-7, and 7 bases in between align with TRBD1. Sequencing was carried out using peripheral blood. The CDR3: CASSLWQGDEQYF. The bases are TGTGCCAGCAGTTTATGGCAGGGGGACGAGCAGTACTTC.